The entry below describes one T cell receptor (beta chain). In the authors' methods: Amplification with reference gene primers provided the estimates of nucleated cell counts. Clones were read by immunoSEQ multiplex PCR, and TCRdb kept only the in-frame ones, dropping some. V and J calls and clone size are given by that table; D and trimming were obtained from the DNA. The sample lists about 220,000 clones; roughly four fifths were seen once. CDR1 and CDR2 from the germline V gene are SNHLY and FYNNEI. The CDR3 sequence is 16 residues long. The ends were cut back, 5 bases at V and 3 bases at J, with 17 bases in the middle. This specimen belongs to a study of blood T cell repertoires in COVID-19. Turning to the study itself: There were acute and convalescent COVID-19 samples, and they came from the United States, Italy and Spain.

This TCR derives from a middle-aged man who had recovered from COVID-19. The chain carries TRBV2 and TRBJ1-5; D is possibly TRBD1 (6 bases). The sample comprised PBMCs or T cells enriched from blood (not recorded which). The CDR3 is CASSPPDSQINQPQHF. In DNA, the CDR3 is TGTGCCAGCAGTCCTCCGGACAGCCAAATCAATCAGCCCCAGCATTTT.